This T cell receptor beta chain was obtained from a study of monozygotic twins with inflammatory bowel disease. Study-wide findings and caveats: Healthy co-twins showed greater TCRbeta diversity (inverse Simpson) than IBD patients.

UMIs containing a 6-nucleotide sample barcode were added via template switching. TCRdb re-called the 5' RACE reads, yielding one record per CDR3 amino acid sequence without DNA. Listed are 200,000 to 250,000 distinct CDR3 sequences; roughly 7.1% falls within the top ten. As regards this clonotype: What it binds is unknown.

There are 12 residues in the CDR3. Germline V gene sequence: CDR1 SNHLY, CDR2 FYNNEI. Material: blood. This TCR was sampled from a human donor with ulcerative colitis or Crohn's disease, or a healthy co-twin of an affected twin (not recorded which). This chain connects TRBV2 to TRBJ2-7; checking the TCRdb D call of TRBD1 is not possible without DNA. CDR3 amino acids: CASSGGPYEQYF. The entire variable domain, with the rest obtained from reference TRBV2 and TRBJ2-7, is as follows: EPEVTQTPSHQVTQMGQEVILRCVPISNHLYFYWYRQILGQKVEFLVSFYNNEISEKSEIFDDQFSVERPDGSNFTLKIRSTKLEDSAMYFCASSGGPYEQYFGPGTRLTVT.